The rows below give T cell receptor beta chains drawn from one sample of a study of blood T cell repertoires in COVID-19. Generated by immunoSEQ multiplex PCR, the TCRdb table keeps only in-frame clones and is missing some. Here the sample spans roughly 88,000 clones, roughly nine tenths being singletons. The source material was peripheral blood. The receptors here all came from a woman aged 60-75 years with COVID-19, enrolled during active disease. Each CDR3 is given with its conserved first and last residue. Fields, in order: D gene, J gene, V gene, clone size, CDR3 protein, CDR3 DNA. A D gene is named only where the DNA matches it firmly. Expanded clones get a size class; other rows say once, few or many, or leave the size out.

TRBD1	TRBJ2-2	TRBV6-1	NA	CASTSTGRNTGELFF	TGTGCCAGCACCTCGACAGGGCGGAACACCGGGGAGCTGTTTTTT
TRBD2	TRBJ2-3	TRBV18	NA	CASCRAGVGSDTQYF	TGTGCCAGCTGCCGAGCGGGGGTTGGGTCAGATACGCAGTATTTT
NA	TRBJ1-4	TRBV4-3	NA	CASSQVAGWTNEKLFF	TGCGCCAGCAGCCAAGTGGCAGGGTGGACTAATGAAAAACTGTTTTTT
TRBD2	TRBJ2-2	TRBV6-2/TRBV6-3	NA	CASSYLLAGTTGELFF	TGTGCCAGCAGTTACCTACTAGCGGGAACCACCGGGGAGCTGTTTTTT
NA	TRBJ1-2	TRBV19	NA	CASSTSRMGAHNYGYTF	TGTGCCAGTAGTACCTCCCGGATGGGGGCGCATAACTATGGCTACACCTTC
NA	TRBJ2-3	TRBV29-1	NA	CSVVSDIYTQYF	TGCAGCGTTGTTTCGGACATATATACGCAGTATTTT
NA	TRBJ1-2	TRBV7-2	NA	CASSLGTGPGYTF	TGTGCCAGCAGCTTAGGAACAGGGCCTGGCTACACCTTC
NA	TRBJ1-1	TRBV10-3	once	CAISRVDSSTEAFF	TGTGCCATCAGTCGAGTGGACAGTAGCACTGAAGCTTTCTTT
NA	TRBJ1-1	TRBV11-2	NA	CASKFLRRGGTEAFF	TGTGCCAGCAAGTTTCTTCGTCGGGGGGGCACTGAAGCTTTCTTT
TRBD1	TRBJ1-5	TRBV10-3	NA	CAIRGTENQPQHF	TGTGCCATCAGGGGGACAGAGAATCAGCCCCAGCATTTT
NA	TRBJ1-2	TRBV4-3	NA	CASSPGHTMKGYGYTF	TGCGCCAGCTCACCGGGACACACGATGAAAGGCTATGGCTACACCTTC
TRBD1	TRBJ1-5	TRBV19	NA	CASSRQGYSNQPQHF	TGTGCCAGTAGCCGACAGGGTTATAGCAATCAGCCCCAGCATTTT
NA	TRBJ2-7	TRBV10-3	NA	CAISESGARVGAYEQYF	TGTGCCATCAGTGAGTCGGGCGCAAGGGTGGGAGCCTACGAGCAGTACTTC
TRBD1	TRBJ2-7	TRBV24-1	NA	CATSDPGQGAHEQYF	TGTGCCACCAGTGACCCGGGACAGGGGGCCCACGAGCAGTACTTC
NA	TRBJ1-1	TRBV6-5	NA	CASSYSTGGTEAFF	TGTGCCAGCAGTTACTCGACCGGCGGGACTGAAGCTTTCTTT
NA	TRBJ2-5	TRBV30	NA	CAWIGTTETQYF	TGTGCCTGGATAGGGACAACAGAGACCCAGTACTTC
TRBD1	TRBJ1-2	TRBV27	NA	CASSLWGGDRVHGYTF	TGTGCCAGCAGTTTATGGGGAGGGGACAGGGTCCATGGCTACACCTTC
TRBD1	TRBJ2-1	TRBV19	NA	CASSLQGAANNEQFF	TGTGCCAGTAGTCTACAGGGGGCGGCCAACAATGAGCAGTTCTTC
TRBD1	TRBJ1-2	TRBV11-1	NA	CASSLRTGSVGYTF	TGTGCCAGCAGCCTACGGACAGGGAGCGTGGGCTACACCTTC
NA	TRBJ2-5	TRBV15	NA	CATSTPTTGLETQYF	TGTGCCACCAGCACCCCAACCACAGGTCTAGAGACCCAGTACTTC
NA	TRBJ2-7	TRBV7-9	NA	CASSRTRTASYEQYF	TGTGCCAGCAGCCGAACAAGGACAGCCTCCTACGAGCAGTACTTC
NA	TRBJ1-2	TRBV21-1	NA	CASRNRGGYGYTF	TGTGCCAGCAGAAACAGGGGAGGCTATGGCTACACCTTC
NA	TRBJ2-7	TRBV14	NA	CASSQDRPGQLTYEQYF	TGTGCCAGCAGCCAAGACAGACCGGGACAACTCACCTACGAGCAGTACTTC
TRBD1	TRBJ1-4	TRBV12-3/TRBV12-4	once	CASEGAGEKLFF	TGTGCCAGCGAGGGGGCAGGTGAAAAACTGTTTTTT
NA	TRBJ2-5	TRBV10-3	once	CAISGGRQETQYF	TGTGCCATCAGTGGGGGGCGGCAAGAGACCCAGTACTTC
NA	TRBJ1-2	TRBV20-1	NA	CSASDRGRNGYTF	TGCAGTGCTAGTGATAGGGGCAGAAATGGCTACACCTTC
TRBD1	TRBJ1-6	TRBV2	NA	CARRAGTVNSPLHF	TGTGCCAGAAGGGCCGGGACAGTTAATTCACCCCTCCACTTT
TRBD2	TRBJ2-4	TRBV28	NA	CASRGGERLWGNIQYF	TGTGCCAGCAGGGGAGGGGAGCGTCTCTGGGGGAACATTCAGTACTTC
NA	TRBJ1-5	TRBV7-9	NA	CASTEGRQPQHF	TGTGCCAGCACGGAGGGTCGGCAGCCCCAGCATTTT
NA	TRBJ2-2	TRBV2	NA	CASSDRTPNTGELFF	TGTGCCAGCAGTGATAGGACACCGAACACCGGGGAGCTGTTTTTT
NA	TRBJ2-1	TRBV18	NA	CASSPIRDNEQFF	TGTGCCAGCTCACCAATCAGGGACAATGAGCAGTTCTTC
NA	TRBJ2-7	TRBV7-8	NA	CASSSRGDEQYF	TGTGCCAGCAGTTCAAGGGGCGACGAGCAGTACTTC
NA	TRBJ2-5	TRBV30	few	CAWSVDIQETQYF	TGTGCCTGGAGTGTCGACATCCAAGAGACCCAGTACTTC
TRBD1	TRBJ2-1	TRBV2	NA	CASSPMRTGERNEQFF	TGTGCCAGCAGTCCTATGAGGACAGGGGAAAGGAATGAGCAGTTCTTC
NA	TRBJ2-7	TRBV6-5	NA	CASSGRNRVFYEQYF	TGTGCCAGCAGCGGTAGGAACAGGGTGTTCTACGAGCAGTACTTC
TRBD1	TRBJ1-5	TRBV15	NA	CATSRDRAGGPNQPQHF	TGTGCCACCAGCAGAGATCGGGCAGGGGGCCCCAATCAGCCCCAGCATTTT
NA	TRBJ1-2	TRBV10-3	NA	CAISEGQYGYTF	TGTGCCATCAGTGAGGGACAGTATGGCTACACCTTC
NA	TRBJ1-4	TRBV10-3	NA	CAISEYGSTNEKLFF	TGTGCCATCAGTGAGTATGGCTCAACTAATGAAAAACTGTTTTTT
TRBD1	TRBJ2-7	TRBV5-1	NA	CASSWTTGTSYEQYF	TGCGCCAGCAGCTGGACGACAGGGACCTCCTACGAGCAGTACTTC
NA	TRBJ1-4	TRBV28	NA	CASSTTGTLREKLFF	TGTGCCAGCAGTACAACCGGGACACTGCGTGAAAAACTGTTTTTT
NA	TRBJ2-1	TRBV20-1	NA	CSASGQYNEQFF	TGCAGTGCTAGTGGGCAGTACAATGAGCAGTTCTTC
TRBD2	TRBJ2-1	TRBV7-2	NA	CASSLLAGGSEQFF	TGTGCCAGCAGCCTTCTAGCGGGGGGTAGTGAGCAGTTCTTC
NA	TRBJ2-1	TRBV5-6	NA	CASSLGTAHFNNEQFF	TGTGCCAGCAGCTTGGGGACAGCCCATTTTAACAATGAGCAGTTCTTC
TRBD1	TRBJ1-6	TRBV2	NA	CASSEVGTGRNSPLHF	TGTGCCAGCAGTGAAGTAGGGACAGGTCGGAATTCACCCCTCCACTTT
TRBD1	TRBJ1-1	TRBV27	NA	CASIQGVGNTEAFF	TGTGCCAGCATTCAGGGGGTCGGAAACACTGAAGCTTTCTTT
NA	TRBJ2-1	TRBV6-6	NA	CASFGGSYNEQFF	TGTGCCAGCTTCGGGGGATCCTACAATGAGCAGTTCTTC
NA	TRBJ2-4	TRBV5-1	NA	CASSYRDRLGKNIQYF	TGCGCCAGCAGTTACCGTGATCGGCTAGGCAAAAACATTCAGTACTTC
TRBD1	TRBJ2-1	TRBV5-1	NA	CASSLDRTGIGINEQFF	TGCGCCAGCAGCTTGGACCGGACAGGGATTGGGATCAATGAGCAGTTCTTC
NA	TRBJ1-5	TRBV6-2/TRBV6-3	NA	CASSFLQGYNQPQHF	TGTGCCAGCAGTTTTCTCCAGGGCTACAATCAGCCCCAGCATTTT